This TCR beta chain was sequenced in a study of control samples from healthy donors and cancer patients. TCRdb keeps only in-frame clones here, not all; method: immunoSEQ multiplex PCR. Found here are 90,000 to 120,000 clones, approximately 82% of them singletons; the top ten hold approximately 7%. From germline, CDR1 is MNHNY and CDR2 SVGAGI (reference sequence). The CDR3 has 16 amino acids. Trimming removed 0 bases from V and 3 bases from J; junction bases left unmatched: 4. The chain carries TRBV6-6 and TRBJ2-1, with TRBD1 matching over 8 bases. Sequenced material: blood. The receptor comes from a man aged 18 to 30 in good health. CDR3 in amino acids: CASSYSTGEIYNEQFF. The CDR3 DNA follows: TGTGCCAGCAGTTACTCGACAGGGGAAATCTACAATGAGCAGTTCTTC.